These T cell receptor beta chains were read from a single sample in a study of blood T cell repertoires in COVID-19. The repertoire was sequenced with immunoSEQ multiplex PCR; TCRdb's copy has only in-frame clones and lacks some. The sample has fewer than 200,000 clones, 65% to 90% seen once. The sequenced sample consisted of peripheral blood. Every receptor here comes from a man between 45 and 60 years old with active or convalescent COVID-19. CDR3s include the opening cysteine and the closing phenylalanine or tryptophan. Fields, in order: J gene, V gene, CDR3 protein.

>TRBJ2-5|TRBV25-1
CASSARDLQETQYF
>TRBJ1-2|TRBV5-4
CASSLRTSNYGYTF
>TRBJ1-1|TRBV27
CASSLWAGRNTEAFF
>TRBJ1-6|TRBV19
CASSIGTGGDSPLHF
>TRBJ1-1|TRBV7-3
CASSSQGADTEAFF
>TRBJ2-7|TRBV5-1
CASSPVLQGIHEQYF
>TRBJ1-2|TRBV19
CASSIRTGGDGGYTF
>TRBJ2-5|TRBV4-3
CASSQGLAGETQYF
>TRBJ2-7|TRBV6-2/TRBV6-3
CASSYGQDAYEQYF
>TRBJ2-1|TRBV9
CASSVEVVAYNEQFF
>TRBJ1-1|TRBV7-6
CASSQFQGQGSTEAFF
>TRBJ1-2|TRBV5-6
CASSSSLGYTF
>TRBJ1-5|TRBV12-3/TRBV12-4
CASRSDSPQPQHF
>TRBJ1-5|TRBV2
CASSPGRGSGNQPQHF
>TRBJ2-2|TRBV28
CASSLPWGAGGPGELFF
>TRBJ2-3|TRBV6-5
CASREGLDTDTQYF
>TRBJ1-2|TRBV29-1
CSVEDRGYGYTF